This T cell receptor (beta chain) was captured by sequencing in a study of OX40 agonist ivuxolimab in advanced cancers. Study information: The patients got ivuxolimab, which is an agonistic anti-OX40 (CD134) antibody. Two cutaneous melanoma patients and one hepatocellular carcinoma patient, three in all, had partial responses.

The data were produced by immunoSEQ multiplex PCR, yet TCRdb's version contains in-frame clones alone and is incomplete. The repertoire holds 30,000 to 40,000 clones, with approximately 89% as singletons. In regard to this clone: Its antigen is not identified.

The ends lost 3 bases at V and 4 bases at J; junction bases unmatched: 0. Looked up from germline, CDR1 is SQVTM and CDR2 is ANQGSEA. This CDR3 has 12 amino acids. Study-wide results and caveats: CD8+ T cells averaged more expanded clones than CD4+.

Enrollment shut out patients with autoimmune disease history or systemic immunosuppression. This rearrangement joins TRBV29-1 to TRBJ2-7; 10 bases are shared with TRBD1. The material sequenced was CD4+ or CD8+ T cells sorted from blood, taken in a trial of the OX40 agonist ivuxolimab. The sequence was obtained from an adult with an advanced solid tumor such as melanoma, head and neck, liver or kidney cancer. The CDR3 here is CSVEGQGYEQYF. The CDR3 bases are TGCAGCGTTGAGGGACAGGGGTACGAGCAGTACTTC.